This entry describes one T cell receptor (beta chain). Its antigen remains unidentified. TCRdb passed the 5' RACE reads through MiXCR, listing each CDR3 protein once. Of some 57,000 distinct CDR3 sequences detected, around 3.4% appear once; the ten largest clones hold roughly 7%. This record comes from a study of neurological immune-mediated disorders. Findings of the study overall: The greatest TCR clonal expansion occurred in HTLV-1-associated myelopathy and the least in multiple sclerosis, which fell below healthy controls. Neither clinical nor MRI features showed any association with the multiple sclerosis repertoire cluster, and the authors stated that larger cohorts are needed.

CDR1 KGHSH and CDR2 LQKENI come from the germline V gene. This CDR3 region has 13 residues. With 3 bases removed from V and 3 bases from J, the gap between germline ends came to 8 bases. Unsorted libraries used 2 million PBMCs kept at -80 degrees C. The chain combines TRBV18 with TRBJ1-1; D possibly corresponds to TRBD1 (6 bases). This receptor was taken from a woman in her fifties or sixties with multiple sclerosis. The sequenced sample was PBMCs. CDR3 coding DNA: TGTGCCAGCTCACCCGACAGGTACACTGAAGCTTTCTTT. Translation gives CASSPDRYTEAFF.